This T cell receptor beta chain was obtained from a study of CD8 T cells in ankylosing spondylitis (dated by TCRdb to 2017 to 2019). About the full investigation: T cell receptor beta repertoires were profiled in healthy donors and ankylosing spondylitis patients so that disease-linked TCR variants could be found. The full study cohort was made up of 20 to 25 ankylosing spondylitis patients and about a hundred healthy donors. Samples of peripheral blood were taken, and for ankylosing spondylitis patients, synovial fluid was collected as well.

Sequencing was performed on an Illumina HiSeq 2500. Quantitative 5'-RACE with molecular barcodes was the method used to prepare the TCR beta libraries. The paper's processing steps were these. A new computational method based on a probabilistic model of VDJ rearrangement was used to identify disease-linked TCR variants. TCRdb redid the processing of the public reads, applying fastp at Q25 and MiXCR, and retained in-frame beta chains. Rows are unified per CDR3 protein, each entry keeping the most common DNA and genes. TCRdb's processing, not the authors' own work, is the source of the V and J calls. For this sample there are a few hundred thousand distinct CDR3 sequences; 10% to 13% appear just once. The leading ten clones occupy about a fifth of the sample. The table lists this clonotype with many counts. Its target antigen remains unknown. No per-base quality is available; no much larger clone lies one base away.

General conclusions and limits of the study: Some TCR beta motif variants had previously been reported in synovial fluid and blood of reactive arthritis patients, which suggested common disease-initiation mechanisms. A TCR beta motif of several highly homologous amino acid variants appeared characteristic of blood from ankylosing spondylitis patients. The disease-linked clones were reported to be significantly enriched in matched synovial fluid samples from ankylosing spondylitis patients. The disease-linked clones showed a CD8+ phenotype and occurred at relatively low frequencies in peripheral blood.

Including the terminal cysteine and phenylalanine, the CDR3 comprises 13 residues. The sequence is cut down to CDR3 DNA, 39 bases in frame from base 1. The junction carries 14 bases between V and J, which are trimmed by 11 bases and 0 bases respectively. CDR1 is given as MNHNS and CDR2 as SASEGT, both from the germline V gene. The sample consisted of blood, either unsorted or a sorted T cell fraction (not recorded which). This receptor was obtained from a male donor with ankylosing spondylitis or in good health (not recorded which). The rearranged chain carries TRBV6-1 and TRBJ2-7; the D gene could be either TRBD1 or TRBD2, each agreeing at 5 bases. CDR3 protein: CACRDGASYEQYF. The sequenced DNA is TGTGCCTGTAGAGACGGGGCCTCCTACGAGCAGTACTTC.